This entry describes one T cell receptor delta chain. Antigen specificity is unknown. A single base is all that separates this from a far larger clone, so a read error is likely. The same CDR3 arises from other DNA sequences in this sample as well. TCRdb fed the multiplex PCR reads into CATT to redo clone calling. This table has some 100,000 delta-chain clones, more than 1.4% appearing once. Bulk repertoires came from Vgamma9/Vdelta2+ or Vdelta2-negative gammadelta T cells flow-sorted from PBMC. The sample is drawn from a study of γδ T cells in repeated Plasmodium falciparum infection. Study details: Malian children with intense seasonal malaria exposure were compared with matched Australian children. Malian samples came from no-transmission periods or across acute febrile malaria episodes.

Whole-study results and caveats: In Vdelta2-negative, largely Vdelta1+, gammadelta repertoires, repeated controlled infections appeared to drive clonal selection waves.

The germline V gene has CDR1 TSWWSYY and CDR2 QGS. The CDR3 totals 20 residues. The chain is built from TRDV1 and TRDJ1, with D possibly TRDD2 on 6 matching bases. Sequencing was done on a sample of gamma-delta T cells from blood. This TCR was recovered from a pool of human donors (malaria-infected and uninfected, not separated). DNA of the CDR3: TGTGCTCTTGGGGAAGTTTCTTCCTGTCGTCTGATACCCCTAACCGATAAGCTCATCTTT. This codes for CALGEVSSCRLIPLTDKLIF.